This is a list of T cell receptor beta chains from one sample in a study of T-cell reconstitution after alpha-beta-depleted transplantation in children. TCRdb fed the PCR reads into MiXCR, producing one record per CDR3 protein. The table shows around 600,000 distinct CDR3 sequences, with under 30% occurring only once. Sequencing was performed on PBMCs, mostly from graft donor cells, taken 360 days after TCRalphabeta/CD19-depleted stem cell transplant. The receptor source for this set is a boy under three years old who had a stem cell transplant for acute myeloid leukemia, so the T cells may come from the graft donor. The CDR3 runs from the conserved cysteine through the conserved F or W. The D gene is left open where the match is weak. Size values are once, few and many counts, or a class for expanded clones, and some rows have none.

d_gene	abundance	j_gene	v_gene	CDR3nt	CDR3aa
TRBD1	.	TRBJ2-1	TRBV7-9	TGTGCCAGCAGCTTAGCTAACAGGGGTCGCCCCAATGAGCAGTTCTTC	CASSLANRGRPNEQFF
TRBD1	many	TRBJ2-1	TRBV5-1	TGCGCCAGCAGCTGGACAGGGGTCACCAATGAGCAGTTCTTC	CASSWTGVTNEQFF
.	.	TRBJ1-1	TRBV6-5	TGTGCCAGCAGCTTCTCGTTCGAGGATAACACTGAAGCTTTCTTT	CASSFSFEDNTEAFF
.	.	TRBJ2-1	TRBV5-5	TGTGCCAGCAATCGGGGTACCTACAATGAGCAGTTCTTC	CASNRGTYNEQFF
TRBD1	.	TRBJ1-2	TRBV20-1	TGCAGTGCTACAACCGGACAGGGTAATACGGAGGGCTACACCTTC	CSATTGQGNTEGYTF
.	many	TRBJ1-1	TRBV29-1	TGCAGCGGGCGAAAGGGCACTGAAGCTTTCTTT	CSGRKGTEAFF
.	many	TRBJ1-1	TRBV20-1	TGCAGTTCTATAAATTCGTCGGGGGTTTTAAGGCGGTCTGCGAGCACTGAAGCTTTCTTT	CSSINSSGVLRRSASTEAFF
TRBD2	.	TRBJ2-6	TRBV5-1	TGCGCCAGCAGCCCGATGGGGGGGTCCGGGGCCAACGTCCTGACTTTC	CASSPMGGSGANVLTF
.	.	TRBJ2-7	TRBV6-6	TGTGCCAGCAGTTCCTCGGACGAGCAGTACTTC	CASSSSDEQYF
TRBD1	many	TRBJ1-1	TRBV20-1	TGCAGTCCCCTCTTCGGACAGGGCGGCGAAGCTTTCTTT	CSPLFGQGGEAFF
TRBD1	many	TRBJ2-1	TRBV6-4	TGTGCCAGCAGCCGCTCAAAGCTCACAGGGGACCACCTTTACAATGAGCAGTTCTTC	CASSRSKLTGDHLYNEQFF
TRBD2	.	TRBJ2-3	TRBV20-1	TGCAGTGCTGGTCCCACTAGCGGGGGCTCCCTCGGGGATACGCAGTATTTT	CSAGPTSGGSLGDTQYF
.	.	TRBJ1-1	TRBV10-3	TGTGCCACCCTGGGGACGAAGAGGGCTGCTGAAGCTTTCTTT	CATLGTKRAAEAFF
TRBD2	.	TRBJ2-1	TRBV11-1	TGTGCCAGCAGCTCCGGCCCCGGGACTAGCTGGTACAATGAGCAGTTCTTC	CASSSGPGTSWYNEQFF
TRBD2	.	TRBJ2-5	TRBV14	TGTGCCAGCAGCGAAGGACTAGGCCAAGAGACCCAGTACTTC	CASSEGLGQETQYF
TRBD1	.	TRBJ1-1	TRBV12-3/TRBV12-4	TGTGCCAGCAGTCCCCGGACAGGGGCTGAAGCTTTCTTT	CASSPRTGAEAFF
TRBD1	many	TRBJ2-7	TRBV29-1	TGCAGCGTTGAAGGGGAAGCAGGGGGCCTCTACGAGCAGTACTTC	CSVEGEAGGLYEQYF
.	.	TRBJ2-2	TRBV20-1	TGCAGTGCTAGTCATGGCACCGGGGAGCTGTTTTTT	CSASHGTGELFF
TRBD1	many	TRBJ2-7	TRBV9	TGTGCCAGCAGCATGGGACAGTCCTACGAGCAGTACTTC	CASSMGQSYEQYF
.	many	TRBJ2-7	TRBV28	TGTGCCAGCAGAGTCAGGGACTGGGGCTACGAGCAGTACTTC	CASRVRDWGYEQYF
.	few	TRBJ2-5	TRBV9	TGTGCCAGCAGCGTTTGGACGTCTGGTACGGAGACCCAGTACTTC	CASSVWTSGTETQYF
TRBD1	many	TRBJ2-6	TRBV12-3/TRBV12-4	TGTGCCAGCAGTTTAGCGGGGACAGGCTCGGGGGCCAACGTCCTGACTTTC	CASSLAGTGSGANVLTF